This T cell receptor (beta chain) stems from a study of patients and donors after allogeneic stem cell transplantation. This clonotype was counted only a few times. In TCRdb, the RT-PCR reads were re-called with MiXCR into one record per CDR3 protein. The sample lists about a million distinct CDR3 sequences, about a sixth occurring once. Germline CDR1 and CDR2: SQVTM and ANQGSEA. CDR3 length: 16 residues. The trim removed 4 bases at V and 4 bases at J, leaving 10 bases unmatched. The chain combines TRBV29-1 with TRBJ2-1, with 10 bases lining up with TRBD2. Sequencing used blood, either unsorted or a sorted T cell fraction (not recorded which). The receptor's source is a human donor who was either an allogeneic HSCT recipient or a stem cell or donor lymphocyte infusion donor (not recorded which). It is not recorded whose cells these are; they may come from a transplant donor. CDR3 sequence: CSVGNLLAGIYNEQFF. CDR3 DNA: TGCAGCGTTGGCAACTTACTAGCGGGGATTTACAATGAGCAGTTCTTC.